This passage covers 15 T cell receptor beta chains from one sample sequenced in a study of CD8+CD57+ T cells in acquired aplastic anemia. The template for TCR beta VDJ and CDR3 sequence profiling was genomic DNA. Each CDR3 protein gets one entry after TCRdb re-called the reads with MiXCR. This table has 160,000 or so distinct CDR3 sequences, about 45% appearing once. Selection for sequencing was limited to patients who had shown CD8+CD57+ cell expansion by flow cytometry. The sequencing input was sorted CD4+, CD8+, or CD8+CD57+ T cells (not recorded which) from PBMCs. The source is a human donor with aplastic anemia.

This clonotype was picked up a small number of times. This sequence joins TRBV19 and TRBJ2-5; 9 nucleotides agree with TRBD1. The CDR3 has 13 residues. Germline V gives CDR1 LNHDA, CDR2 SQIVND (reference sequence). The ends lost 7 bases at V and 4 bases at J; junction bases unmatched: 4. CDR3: CASTTTGGETQYF. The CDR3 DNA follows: TGTGCCAGTACCACGACAGGGGGAGAGACCCAGTACTTC.

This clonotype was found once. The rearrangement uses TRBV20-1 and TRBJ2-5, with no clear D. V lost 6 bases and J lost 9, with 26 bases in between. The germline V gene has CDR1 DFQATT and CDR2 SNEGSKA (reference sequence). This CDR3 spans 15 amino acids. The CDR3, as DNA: TGCAGTGCCAGCAGCTTAGCTCCCGGCCGGAAATCCCAGTACTTC. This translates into CSASSLAPGRKSQYF.

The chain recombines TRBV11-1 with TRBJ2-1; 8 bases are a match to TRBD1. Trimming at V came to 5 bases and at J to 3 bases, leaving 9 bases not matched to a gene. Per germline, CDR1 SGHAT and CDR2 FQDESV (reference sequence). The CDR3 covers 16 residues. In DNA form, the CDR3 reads TGTGCCAGCAGCACATTGACAGGGGTTTACTACAATGAGCAGTTCTTC. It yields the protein CASSTLTGVYYNEQFF. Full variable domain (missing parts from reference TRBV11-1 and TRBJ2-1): EAEVAQSPRYKITEKSQAVAFWCDPISGHATLYWYRQILGQGPELLVQFQDESVVDDSQLPKDRFSAERLKGVDSTLKIQPAELGDSAMYLCASSTLTGVYYNEQFFGPGTRLTVL.

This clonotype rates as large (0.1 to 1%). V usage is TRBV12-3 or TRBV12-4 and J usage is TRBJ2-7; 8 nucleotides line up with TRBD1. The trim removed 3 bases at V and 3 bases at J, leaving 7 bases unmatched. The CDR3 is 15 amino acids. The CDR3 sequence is CASSLRTGLGYEQYF. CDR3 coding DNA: TGTGCCAGCAGTTTGCGGACAGGGCTCGGCTACGAGCAGTACTTC.

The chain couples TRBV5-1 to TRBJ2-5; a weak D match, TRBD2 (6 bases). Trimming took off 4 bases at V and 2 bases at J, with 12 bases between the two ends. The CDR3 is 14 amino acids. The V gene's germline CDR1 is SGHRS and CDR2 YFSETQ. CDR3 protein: CASSTGLGQETQYF. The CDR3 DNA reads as TGCGCCAGCAGCACGGGACTTGGTCAAGAGACCCAGTACTTC.

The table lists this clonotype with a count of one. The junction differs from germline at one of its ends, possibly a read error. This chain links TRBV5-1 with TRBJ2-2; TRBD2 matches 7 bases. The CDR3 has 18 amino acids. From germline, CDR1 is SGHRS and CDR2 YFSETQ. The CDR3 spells CACSLRPAGISNTGELFF. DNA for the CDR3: TGCGCCTGCAGCTTGAGGCCAGCGGGGATCTCGAACACCGGGGAGCTGTTCTTT.

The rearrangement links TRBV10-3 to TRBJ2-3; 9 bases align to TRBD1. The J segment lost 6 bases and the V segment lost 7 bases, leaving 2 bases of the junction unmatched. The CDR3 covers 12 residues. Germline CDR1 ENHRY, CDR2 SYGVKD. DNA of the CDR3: TGTGCCATCAAGGGGACAGGGGATACGCAGTATTTT. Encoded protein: CAIKGTGDTQYF.

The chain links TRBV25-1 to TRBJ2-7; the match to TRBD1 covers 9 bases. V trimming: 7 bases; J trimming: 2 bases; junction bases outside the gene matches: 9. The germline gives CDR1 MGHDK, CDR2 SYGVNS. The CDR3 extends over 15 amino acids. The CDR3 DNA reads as TGTGCCAGCACCTTCGGGACAGGGAGGGCCTACGAGCAGTACTTC. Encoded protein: CASTFGTGRAYEQYF.

The CDR3 region is CASSLTSGAYNEQFF. The CDR3 DNA reads as TGTGCCAGCAGCCTCACTAGCGGGGCTTACAATGAGCAGTTCTTC. The chain couples TRBV2 to TRBJ2-1, with TRBD2 matching over 10 bases. Germline V lookup: CDR1 SNHLY, CDR2 FYNNEI. V lost 6 bases and J lost 4; bases outside the gene matches: 6. CDR3 length: 15 amino acids.

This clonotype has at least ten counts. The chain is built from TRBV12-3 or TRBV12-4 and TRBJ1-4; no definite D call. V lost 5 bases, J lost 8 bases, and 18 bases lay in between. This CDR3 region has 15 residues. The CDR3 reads CASSMARAAREKLFF. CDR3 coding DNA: TGTGCCAGCAGTATGGCCCGGGCGGCCAGGGAAAAACTGTTTTTT.

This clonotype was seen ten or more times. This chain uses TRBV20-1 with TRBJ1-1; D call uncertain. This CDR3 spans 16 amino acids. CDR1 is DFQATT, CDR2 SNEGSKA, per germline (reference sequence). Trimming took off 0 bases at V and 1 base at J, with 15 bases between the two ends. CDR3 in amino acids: CSARDPWEPGNTEAFF. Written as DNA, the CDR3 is TGCAGTGCTAGAGATCCGTGGGAACCGGGGAACACTGAAGCTTTCTTT.

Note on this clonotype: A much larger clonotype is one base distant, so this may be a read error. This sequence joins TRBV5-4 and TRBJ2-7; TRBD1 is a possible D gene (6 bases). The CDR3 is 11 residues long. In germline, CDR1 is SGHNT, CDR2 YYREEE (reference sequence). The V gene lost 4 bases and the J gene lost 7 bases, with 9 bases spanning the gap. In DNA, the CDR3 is TGTGCCAGCAGCCACGGGACAGAGCAGTACTTC. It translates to CASSHGTEQYF.

CDR3 sequence: CAIDATGTANSPLHF. The CDR3 nucleotides are TGTGCCATCGACGCCACCGGGACAGCCAATTCACCCCTCCACTTT. The V gene is TRBV10-3, the J gene TRBJ1-6; 7 bases fit TRBD1. With 8 bases clipped from V and 7 bases from J, the junction kept 11 bases outside the gene matches. Looked up from germline, CDR1 is ENHRY and CDR2 is SYGVKD. The CDR3 has 15 amino acids.

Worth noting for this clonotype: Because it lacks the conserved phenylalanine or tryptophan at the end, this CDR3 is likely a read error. The chain's CDR3 is CASTEGGYEQYI. CDR3 DNA sequence: TGTGCCAGCACCGAGGGTGGCTACGAGCAGTACATC. The V and J genes are TRBV6-2 or TRBV6-3 and TRBJ2-7; a possible D gene is TRBD2 (5 bases). Germline lookup yields CDR1 MNHEY and CDR2 SVGEGT. The germline V and J ends were trimmed by 7 bases and 3 bases, with 10 bases remaining between them. The CDR3 spans 12 residues.

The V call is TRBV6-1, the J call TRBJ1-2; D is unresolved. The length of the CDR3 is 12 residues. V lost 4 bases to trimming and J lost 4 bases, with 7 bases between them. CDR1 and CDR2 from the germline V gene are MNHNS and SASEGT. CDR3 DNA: TGTGCCAGCAGTGGCAATACCTATGGCTACACCTTC. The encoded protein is CASSGNTYGYTF.